This T cell receptor (beta chain) comes out of a study of identifying expanded T cells in peripheral blood. The CDR3 is 15 amino acids. Trimming took off 4 bases at V and 8 bases at J, with 18 bases between the two ends. In germline, CDR1 is SGHVS, CDR2 FQNEAQ. Data came from immunoSEQ multiplex PCR; TCRdb stores just in-frame clones and leaves some out. The data show about 86,000 clones, about 88% seen once. The V call is TRBV7-8, the J call TRBJ1-3, with D possibly matching TRBD1 (5 bases). Sequencing was carried out using blood. The clonotype comes from a person aged 18 to 75 in good health. The CDR3 DNA sequence: TGTGCCAGCAGCTCGACCCTTTTGCGAGGGGACACCATATATTTT. It is translated as CASSSTLLRGDTIYF.